These 31 T cell receptor beta chains were all obtained from the same sample, sequenced in a study of T cells in Graves' hyperthyroidism and ophthalmopathy. Amplification of TCR beta CDR3 regions used RNA as the template. The study used the HTBI primer set for a first-round RT-PCR of the TCR CDR3. TCRdb passed the multiplex PCR reads through MiXCR, listing each CDR3 protein once. The table shows 550,000 to 700,000 distinct CDR3 sequences, with 14% to 15% occurring only once. The material sequenced was blood. These TCRs come from a woman in her 40s with Graves' ophthalmopathy.

This clonotype was seen many times. V usage is TRBV29-1 and J usage is TRBJ1-3; D remains ambiguous. The CDR3 sequence is 14 residues long. The V gene's germline CDR1 is SQVTM and CDR2 ANQGSEA. V was trimmed by 7 bases and J by 0 bases, leaving 13 bases between them. CDR3 in amino acids: CSADHGTSGNTIYF. CDR3 bases: TGCAGCGCCGACCACGGAACCTCTGGAAACACCATATATTTT.

This clonotype was seen repeatedly, ten times or more. The chain carries TRBV30 and TRBJ1-1; the D gene is possibly TRBD1 (6 bases). This CDR3 is 16 amino acids long. Germline V gene data show CDR1 as GTSNPN and CDR2 as SVGIG (reference sequence). V lost 0 bases, J lost 0 bases, and 14 bases lay in between. The CDR3 DNA reads as TGTGCCTGGAGTGTTGGGGGCAGAGGGGTGAACACTGAAGCTTTCTTT. It yields the protein CAWSVGGRGVNTEAFF. Variable domain in full (rest from reference TRBV30 and TRBJ1-1): SQTIHQWPATLVQPVGSPLSLECTVEGTSNPNLYWYRQAAGRGLQLLFYSVGIGQISSEVPQNLSASRPQDRQFILSSKKLLLSDSGFYLCAWSVGGRGVNTEAFFGQGTRLTVV.

Many counts were recorded for this clonotype. This chain uses TRBV15 with TRBJ2-1; 7 nucleotides align to TRBD1. The CDR3 length is 16 residues. V was pared by 1 base and J by 6 bases, with 9 bases of the junction left unmatched. Germline V gene lookup returns CDR1 LNHNV and CDR2 YYDKDF (reference sequence). DNA of the CDR3: TGTGCCACCAGCAGAGGGGACAGCCCGGAGAGCAATGAGCAGTTCTTC. The encoded protein is CATSRGDSPESNEQFF. The whole variable domain, filled in from reference TRBV15 and TRBJ2-1, reads DAMVIQNPRYQVTQFGKPVTLSCSQTLNHNVMYWYQQKSSQAPKLLFHYYDKDFNNEADTPDNFQSRRPNTSFCFLDIRSPGLGDTAMYLCATSRGDSPESNEQFFGPGTRLTVL.

This clonotype was counted at least ten times. The V call is TRBV6-1, the J call TRBJ2-2; D is unresolved. Germline V gene lookup returns CDR1 MNHNS and CDR2 SASEGT. CDR3 length: 13 amino acids. V dropped 4 bases and J dropped 6 bases, with 9 bases sitting between them. The CDR3 spells CASSGRFAGELFF. In DNA, the CDR3 is TGTGCCAGCAGTGGGAGATTCGCCGGGGAGCTGTTTTTT.

With respect to this clonotype: Compared with germline, one end of the junction differs, possibly owing to a read error. CDR3 DNA sequence: TGTTCGAACAGGGAAGCCGGGGAGCTGTTTTTT. Its translation is CSNREAGELFF. The genes are TRBV20-1 and TRBJ2-2; tentative D call: TRBD1 (6 bases). This CDR3 has 11 residues. Germline loops: CDR1 DFQATT, CDR2 SNEGSKA (reference sequence).

This clonotype was seen repeatedly, ten times or more. This chain uses TRBV6-1 with TRBJ2-5; 8 bases are shared with TRBD2. V dropped 6 bases and J dropped 5; count of bases not matched to a gene: 5. The CDR3 loop spans 13 amino acids. Germline lookup yields CDR1 MNHNS and CDR2 SASEGT. The CDR3 sequence is CASRPGGWETQYF. CDR3 bases: TGTGCCAGCAGACCGGGAGGGTGGGAGACCCAGTACTTC.

The genes are TRBV12-3 or TRBV12-4 and TRBJ1-5; D is unclear. Trimming took off 5 bases at V and 3 bases at J, with 11 bases between the two ends. The CDR3 is 14 residues long. CDR3 coding DNA: TGTGCCAGCAGTCCGGGAGCCATCAATCAGCCCCAGCATTTT. Residues: CASSPGAINQPQHF.

This clonotype was seen many times. This chain uses TRBV11-2 with TRBJ1-2, with D tentatively TRBD1 (6 bases). The V gene's germline CDR1 is SGHAT and CDR2 FQNNGV. Between the trimmed V and J ends, which lost 5 bases and 8 bases, there was a span of 15 bases. The CDR3 has 13 amino acids. The CDR3 bases are TGTGCCAGCAGCCAAACAGGGATTTCGGGCTACACCTTC. The encoded protein is CASSQTGISGYTF.

This clonotype was seen a handful of times. The chain joins TRBV28 to TRBJ1-2; no firm D call. Germline V lookup: CDR1 MDHEN, CDR2 SYDVKM. Trimming removed 7 bases at V and 8 bases at J, with 14 bases between. The CDR3 loop spans 12 amino acids. CDR3 amino acids: CASNHRREGYTF. In DNA, the CDR3 is TGTGCCAGCAATCACCGAAGGGAAGGCTACACCTTC.

The chain combines TRBV27 with TRBJ2-2, with D uncertain. Germline loops: CDR1 MNHEY, CDR2 SMNVEV (reference sequence). Trimming cost V 5 bases and J 2 bases, with 6 bases left between them. The CDR3 contains 13 residues. CDR3 nucleotide sequence: TGTGCCAGCAGTCCCGACAACACCGGGGAGCTGTTTTTT. This encodes CASSPDNTGELFF.

This clonotype was detected ten times or more. V gene TRBV28 combines with J gene TRBJ1-1, with a weak D call TRBD1 (6 bases). This CDR3 has 15 residues. Germline-derived CDR1 and CDR2 are MDHEN and SYDVKM. V was pared by 3 bases and J by 3 bases, with 14 bases between. CDR3 in DNA: TGTGCCAGCAGTTTCTCGGCAGGGGTGGACACTGAAGCTTTCTTT. Amino acids: CASSFSAGVDTEAFF.

J is TRBJ1-1 and V is TRBV27; D possibly corresponds to TRBD1 (5 bases). The CDR3 loop spans 17 amino acids. Trimming left V 7 bases short and J 4 bases short, with 25 bases between. Germline CDR1 and CDR2: MNHEY and SMNVEV (reference sequence). Written as DNA, the CDR3 is TGTGCCAGCACCCCCCTAAGCTTTGGGGGTTTGGGCACTGAAGCTTTCTTT. It yields the protein CASTPLSFGGLGTEAFF.

This clonotype was recorded at least ten times. The chain couples TRBV6-1 to TRBJ2-7, with a weak D call TRBD1 (6 bases). The V gene's germline CDR1 is MNHNS and CDR2 SASEGT. This CDR3 has 16 amino acids. Trimming cost V 4 bases and J 0 bases, with 16 bases left between them. CDR3 protein: CASSVTGWGASYEQYF. As DNA, the CDR3 is TGTGCCAGCAGTGTAACAGGGTGGGGTGCCTCCTACGAGCAGTACTTC.

The chain couples TRBV12-3 or TRBV12-4 to TRBJ2-7; 10 positions match TRBD1. CDR3 length: 15 amino acids. V lost 6 bases to trimming and J lost 0 bases; unmatched junction nucleotides: 5. CDR3 nucleotide sequence: TGTGCCAGCAGCGGACAGGGGGTCATCTCCTACGAGCAGTACTTC. As protein: CASSGQGVISYEQYF.

This clonotype was counted between two and nine times. A read error may explain this, as a much larger clone is one base away. The rearrangement uses TRBV2 and TRBJ2-7, with TRBD1 identical over 9 bases. This CDR3 is built from 15 residues. The ends lost 6 bases at V and 8 bases at J; junction bases unmatched: 14. Germline CDR1 and CDR2: SNHLY and FYNNEI. This CDR3 reads CASRTLGQGPGKQYF. CDR3 sequence (DNA): TGTGCCAGCAGGACCCTAGGACAGGGGCCTGGCAAGCAGTACTTC.

With regard to this clonotype: A read error is possible here, since a much larger clone lies one base away. This likely comes from a read error, as the CDR3 has no conserved phenylalanine or tryptophan at its end. V is TRBV6-2 or TRBV6-3 and J is TRBJ2-7; the match to TRBD1 covers 7 bases. Germline V gene lookup returns CDR1 MNHEY and CDR2 SVGEGT. The CDR3 is 16 residues long. Trimming removed 4 bases from V and 3 bases from J; junction bases left unmatched: 12. CDR3 amino acids: CASSFTWTGQSYEQYL. CDR3 nucleotide sequence: TGTGCCAGCAGTTTTACTTGGACAGGCCAAAGCTACGAGCAGTACCTC.

This clonotype was picked up many times. The chain is built from TRBV29-1 and TRBJ1-2, with D maybe TRBD1 (5 bases). V shed 1 base and J shed 4 bases, with 16 bases lying between them. This CDR3 is 15 amino acids long. Germline V gives CDR1 SQVTM, CDR2 ANQGSEA. As DNA, the CDR3 is TGCAGCGTTGAAGTCGACAGTTCTCCGATCTATGGCTACACCTTC. Its protein product is CSVEVDSSPIYGYTF.

This clonotype was recorded at least ten times. This rearrangement joins TRBV6-1 to TRBJ2-2; D perhaps matches TRBD2 (5 bases). V was pared by 8 bases and J by 1 base, with 11 bases between. The CDR3 is 14 amino acids. Germline V gene lookup returns CDR1 MNHNS and CDR2 SASEGT. The CDR3, as DNA: TGTGCCAGCCGAGGACGGGGGAACACCGGGGAGCTGTTTTTT. As protein: CASRGRGNTGELFF.

This clonotype has a count of ten or more. This chain links TRBV5-1 with TRBJ2-5; 9 bases line up with TRBD2. The CDR3 is made up of 17 amino acids. V gave up 6 bases and J gave up 0 bases; unmatched junction bases: 12. Germline CDR1 and CDR2: SGHRS and YFSETQ. CDR3 residues: CASKGSARGGDQETQYF. The CDR3 bases are TGCGCCAGCAAGGGTTCGGCGCGGGGGGGCGACCAAGAGACCCAGTACTTC.

At least ten counts were recorded for this clonotype. The chain uses TRBV6-1 and TRBJ2-2; 10 bases line up with TRBD1. This CDR3 is 16 amino acids long. Losses at the gene ends were 6 bases for V and 6 bases for J; bases not matched to a gene: 10. Per germline, CDR1 MNHNS and CDR2 SASEGT. The CDR3 DNA reads TGTGCCAGCAGCCCGGGACAGGGGAACACTCCCGGGGAGCTGTTTTTT. The encoded protein is CASSPGQGNTPGELFF.

In this sample, this clonotype turned up many times. One end of the junction fails to match germline, which may point to a read error. The chain carries TRBV29-1 and TRBJ2-7; 7 positions match TRBD2. The germline V gene encodes CDR1 SQVTM and CDR2 ANQGSEA. This CDR3 has 13 amino acids. The CDR3 sequence: CSVDRQGRGEQYF. In nucleotides, the CDR3 is TGCAGCGTTGATCGGCAGGGCCGGGGGGAGCAATACTTC.

The sample holds many counts of this clonotype. The J gene is TRBJ1-1, the V gene TRBV6-1; 9 positions match TRBD1. Per germline, CDR1 MNHNS and CDR2 SASEGT. J gave up 5 bases and V 8 bases, and 6 bases lay outside the gene matches. CDR3 size: 13 residues. The CDR3 protein is CASHRGRGTEAFF. The CDR3 DNA sequence: TGTGCCAGCCACAGGGGGCGAGGGACTGAAGCTTTCTTT.

V gene TRBV7-9 combines with J gene TRBJ2-3; D call uncertain. The V gene lost 1 base and the J gene lost 14 bases, with 13 bases spanning the gap. CDR3 length equals 12 residues. The germline V gene has CDR1 SEHNR and CDR2 FQNEAQ (reference sequence). CDR3 sequence (DNA): TGTGCCAGCAGCTTAGGGACCGCCGACTGGTATTTT. This translates into CASSLGTADWYF.

This clonotype was seen many times. This sequence joins TRBV6-1 and TRBJ1-2; D possibly corresponds to TRBD1 (5 bases). With 5 bases removed from V and 5 bases from J, the gap between germline ends came to 15 bases. The CDR3 sequence is 14 residues long. Germline V gene sequence: CDR1 MNHNS, CDR2 SASEGT. In nucleotides, the CDR3 is TGTGCCAGCAGTCTCGGCAGGGATTTATATGGCTACACCTTC. It encodes CASSLGRDLYGYTF.

This clonotype was counted many times. The V gene is TRBV5-1, the J gene TRBJ1-3; D might be TRBD1 (6 bases). Germline values: CDR1 SGHRS, CDR2 YFSETQ. The CDR3 has 15 residues. The V gene lost 4 bases and the J gene lost 0 bases, with 11 bases spanning the gap. CDR3 in DNA: TGCGCCAGCAGCACGGGACAAGCCTCTGGAAACACCATATATTTT. Amino acid sequence: CASSTGQASGNTIYF.

This clonotype was recorded at least ten times. This rearrangement joins TRBV7-2 to TRBJ2-7; 10 bases line up with TRBD1. The CDR3 consists of 15 residues. From germline, CDR1 is SGHTA and CDR2 FQGNSA. V shed 5 bases, J shed 2 bases, and the junction held 6 bases outside the gene matches. The CDR3 here is CASSPGTGETYEQYF. CDR3 nucleotide sequence: TGTGCCAGCAGCCCGGGGACAGGGGAAACCTACGAGCAGTACTTC.

This clonotype appeared a single time. Given the absence of the conserved phenylalanine or tryptophan at the CDR3 end, a read error is likely. The chain combines TRBV29-1 with TRBJ1-1; TRBD1 aligns across 9 bases. The CDR3 runs to 13 residues. Looked up from germline, CDR1 is SQVTM and CDR2 is ANQGSEA. The ends lost 7 bases at V and 4 bases at J; junction bases unmatched: 7. This CDR3 reads CSAAGQGGTEAFL. DNA of the CDR3: TGCAGCGCCGCGGGACAGGGAGGCACTGAAGCTTTCTTG.

This clonotype was counted ten times or more. This chain connects TRBV20-1 to TRBJ1-2; a weak D match, TRBD1 (5 bases). The CDR3 spans 13 residues. The germline gives CDR1 DFQATT, CDR2 SNEGSKA (reference sequence). V shed 6 bases and J shed 6 bases, with 17 bases lying between them. The CDR3 bases are TGCAGTGCGGTGAGGCAGGGAGGCCATGGCTACACCTTC. This gives the protein CSAVRQGGHGYTF.

At least ten counts were recorded for this clonotype. The chain uses TRBV11-1 and TRBJ1-1; TRBD1 is a possible D gene (6 bases). The germline gives CDR1 SGHAT, CDR2 FQDESV (reference sequence). Trimming removed 7 bases from V and 5 bases from J, with 17 bases in between. This CDR3 is 14 amino acids long. The CDR3 DNA reads as TGTGCCAGCACCCCATTGGGGGCTGGAACTGAAGCTTTCTTT. Its translation: CASTPLGAGTEAFF. Full variable domain (remainder filled in from reference TRBV11-1 and TRBJ1-1): EAEVAQSPRYKITEKSQAVAFWCDPISGHATLYWYRQILGQGPELLVQFQDESVVDDSQLPKDRFSAERLKGVDSTLKIQPAELGDSAMYLCASTPLGAGTEAFFGQGTRLTVV.

The sample holds many counts of this clonotype. V and J are TRBV28 and TRBJ1-3, with D perhaps matching TRBD1 (5 bases). Germline loops: CDR1 MDHEN, CDR2 SYDVKM. Trimming left V 4 bases short and J 5 bases short, with 12 bases between. The CDR3 covers 14 residues. Here the CDR3 DNA reads TGTGCCAGCAGTTACGGGGCGAACAGAAACACCATATATTTT. Its protein is CASSYGANRNTIYF. Full variable domain (missing parts from reference TRBV28 and TRBJ1-3): DVKVTQSSRYLVKRTGEKVFLECVQDMDHENMFWYRQDPGLGLRLIYFSYDVKMKEKGDIPEGYSVSREKKERFSLILESASTNQTSMYLCASSYGANRNTIYFGEGSWLTVV.

This clonotype was counted ten times or more. This chain joins TRBV29-1 and TRBJ1-2, with TRBD1 as a possible D gene (6 bases). The CDR3 has 13 amino acids. Trimming shortened V by 3 bases and J by 4 bases, and 12 bases separated the two germline ends. Germline V gene sequence: CDR1 SQVTM, CDR2 ANQGSEA. CDR3 in amino acids: CSVDPQGSYGYTF. Written as DNA, the CDR3 is TGCAGCGTTGACCCACAGGGATCCTATGGCTACACCTTC.